The 23 T cell receptor beta chains in this list originate from one sample, sequenced in a study of sequential checkpoint blockade in melanoma. Sequencing used immunoSEQ multiplex PCR; TCRdb keeps in-frame clones, though not all of them. This sample yields around 1,400 clones, of which 22% are seen a single time; less than 15% belongs to the top ten. Treatment defined: randomized to nivolumab then ipilimumab (arm A) or the reverse (arm B). The material was tumor tissue (inferred from file names), obtained from a patient given nivolumab and ipilimumab in sequence. The receptors stem from a human donor with melanoma.

The chain employs TRBV28 and TRBJ2-7; possible D gene TRBD1, 6 bases. CDR1 MDHEN and CDR2 SYDVKM come from the germline V gene. The germline V and J ends were trimmed by 5 bases and 0 bases, with 11 bases remaining between them. The CDR3 sequence is 14 residues long. DNA of the CDR3: TGTGCCAGCAGTCGACAGGTATACTCCTACGAGCAGTACTTC. Protein product: CASSRQVYSYEQYF.

This chain links TRBV29-1 with TRBJ1-2; D remains unclear. Trimming took 6 bases from V and 6 from J, leaving 14 bases between them. Germline values: CDR1 SQVTM, CDR2 ANQGSEA. The CDR3 contains 12 residues. For the CDR3, the DNA is TGCAGCGTAGCCGACCTTAGGAATGGCTACACCTTC. Encoded protein: CSVADLRNGYTF.

The genes are TRBV28 and TRBJ2-5, with 10 bases matching TRBD2. The CDR3 is 16 amino acids. V was clipped by 3 bases and J by 1 base; unmatched bases: 5. Germline CDR1 is MDHEN and CDR2 is SYDVKM. The CDR3, as DNA: TGTGCCAGCAGTTTGTCTAGCGGGGGTGGCCAAGAGACCCAGTACTTC. Encoded protein: CASSLSSGGGQETQYF. Based on the CDR3 plus reference TRBV28 and TRBJ2-5, the full variable domain is DVKVTQSSRYLVKRTGEKVFLECVQDMDHENMFWYRQDPGLGLRLIYFSYDVKMKEKGDIPEGYSVSREKKERFSLILESASTNQTSMYLCASSLSSGGGQETQYFGPGTRLLVL.

V usage is TRBV7-2 and J usage is TRBJ1-1; D is possibly TRBD1 (6 bases). Germline assignment: CDR1 SGHTA and CDR2 FQGNSA. V gave up 5 bases and J gave up 4 bases, with 11 bases separating them. CDR3 length: 13 amino acids. The CDR3 bases are TGTGCCAGCAGCCCCAGGGGAAGCACTGAAGCTTTCTTT. Amino acids: CASSPRGSTEAFF.

J is TRBJ2-1 and V is TRBV14; D may match TRBD1 or TRBD2 (6 bases each). The CDR3 covers 15 residues. The V end was cut by 1 base, the J end by 4 bases, with 11 bases between. CDR1 and CDR2 (germline): SGHDN, FVKESK. DNA of the CDR3: TGTGCCAGCAGCCAAGGAGGGGGGCTTTACAATGAGCAGTTCTTC. It is translated as CASSQGGGLYNEQFF.

The CDR3 nucleotides read TGTGCCAGCAGCAAAGCATCCCTACTAGAAGCTTTCTTT. This codes for CASSKASLLEAFF. This chain links TRBV25-1 with TRBJ1-1; D remains unclear. Germline CDR1 reads MGHDK; CDR2 reads SYGVNS. V was clipped by 6 bases and J by 8 bases, with 16 bases between them. This CDR3 contains 13 residues. Filled out from reference TRBV25-1 and TRBJ1-1, the complete variable domain reads EADIYQTPRYLVIGTGKKITLECSQTMGHDKMYWYQQDPGMELHLIHYSYGVNSTEKGDLSSESTVSRIRTEHFPLTLESARPSHTSQYLCASSKASLLEAFFGQGTRLTVV.

The gene calls are TRBV19 and TRBJ2-2; D not certain. In germline, CDR1 is LNHDA, CDR2 SQIVND (reference sequence). This CDR3 contains 11 residues. Trimming left V 6 bases short and J 4 bases short, with 3 bases between. The CDR3 region is CASSATGELFF. The CDR3 DNA reads as TGTGCCAGTAGCGCCACCGGGGAGCTGTTTTTT.

This clone was recorded once. The chain carries TRBV30 and TRBJ2-7, with 7 bases aligning to TRBD2. J was trimmed by 2 bases and V by 3 bases; bases with no gene match: 13. In germline, CDR1 is GTSNPN, CDR2 SVGIG (reference sequence). This CDR3 has 16 residues. The CDR3, as DNA: TGTGCCTGGAGCCTGACTTCTGGGGGAGGGACCTACGAGCAGTACTTC. It is translated as CAWSLTSGGGTYEQYF.

This clone was seen a handful of times. This rearrangement joins TRBV9 to TRBJ2-7; D remains unclear. V dropped 0 bases and J dropped 7 bases, with 11 bases sitting between them. The CDR3 totals 13 residues. The germline V gene has CDR1 SGDLS and CDR2 YYNGEE. CDR3: CASSVGRLGEQYF. The CDR3 nucleotides are TGTGCCAGCAGCGTAGGCAGGCTCGGGGAGCAGTACTTC.

This clone was picked up a small number of times. The rearrangement links TRBV11-3 to TRBJ1-2, with D perhaps TRBD1 (5 bases). Deletions cut 5 bases from V and 9 bases from J, with 19 bases between. In germline, CDR1 is SGHNT, CDR2 YENEEA. The CDR3 length is 14 residues. The CDR3 loop reads CASSPLGTPGSYTF. The CDR3 region has the DNA TGTGCCAGCAGCCCTCTCGGGACCCCGGGTAGCTACACCTTC.

This clone was found a few times. The chain links TRBV28 to TRBJ2-2; 10 bases align to TRBD1. The germline V gene encodes CDR1 MDHEN and CDR2 SYDVKM. After removal of 5 bases from V and 4 bases from J, the junction contained 4 bases not matched to a gene. The CDR3 contains 15 residues. CDR3 residues: CASSHDRGRTGELFF. In DNA form, the CDR3 reads TGTGCCAGCAGTCACGACAGGGGGCGCACCGGGGAGCTGTTTTTT.

This clone has a handful of counts. This rearrangement joins TRBV12-2 to TRBJ2-1; the D segment call TRBD2 is taken from the table without a DNA check. TRBV12-2 is listed as a pseudogene. The CDR3 has 15 amino acids. CDR3 loop: CASSVVTGDRDEQFF. CDR3 nucleotide sequence: TGTGCCAGTTCAGTTGTAACGGGAGATCGCGATGAGCAGTTCTTC.

Within the sample, this clone is large. The rearrangement uses TRBV11-3 and TRBJ1-3, with D unresolved. CDR3 length: 14 amino acids. Germline-derived CDR1 and CDR2 are SGHNT and YENEEA. V was pared by 2 bases and J by 0 bases, with 5 bases between. Here the CDR3 DNA reads TGTGCCAGCAGCTTACAAATCTCTGGAAACACCATATATTTT. Amino acids: CASSLQISGNTIYF.

CDR3 DNA sequence: TGTGCCAGTAGACTCAGGGGGCGCGATTATGGCTACACCTTC. Amino acids: CASRLRGRDYGYTF. The chain recombines TRBV19 with TRBJ1-2; TRBD1 agrees at 8 bases. The CDR3 loop spans 14 amino acids. Germline lookup yields CDR1 LNHDA and CDR2 SQIVND (reference sequence). Trimming cost V 6 bases and J 5 bases; bases outside gene matches: 8.

The CDR3 protein is CASRMNGGQPQHF. Written as DNA, the CDR3 is TGTGCCAGTAGAATGAATGGGGGTCAGCCCCAGCATTTT. The chain has TRBV19 and TRBJ1-5; TRBD1 is a possible D gene (5 bases). Trimming pared 6 bases from V and 6 bases from J, leaving 12 bases between. Germline V gene sequence: CDR1 LNHDA, CDR2 SQIVND (reference sequence). This CDR3 spans 13 amino acids.

This clone ranks as medium-sized. This chain links TRBV6-8 with TRBJ1-2, with 8 bases lining up with TRBD1. V shed 4 bases and J 8 bases; nucleotides not matched to a gene: 12. This CDR3 is built from 15 residues. Germline lookup yields CDR1 MNHGY and CDR2 SAAAGT. The CDR3 bases are TGTGCCAGCAGTTTCGGATTAGACAGGGGAAGGGGCTACACCTTC. Amino acid sequence: CASSFGLDRGRGYTF.

In its sample, this clone was seen once. This chain joins TRBV28 and TRBJ2-7; D is tentatively TRBD1 or TRBD2 (5 bases each). Trimming removed 5 bases at V and 3 bases at J, with 23 bases between. The CDR3 spans 17 residues. CDR1 MDHEN and CDR2 SYDVKM come from the germline V gene. CDR3 sequence reads: CASSPIFDPGGYYEQYF. DNA for the CDR3: TGTGCCAGCAGTCCCATCTTTGACCCTGGGGGTTACTACGAGCAGTACTTC. The whole variable domain, filled in from reference TRBV28 and TRBJ2-7, reads DVKVTQSSRYLVKRTGEKVFLECVQDMDHENMFWYRQDPGLGLRLIYFSYDVKMKEKGDIPEGYSVSREKKERFSLILESASTNQTSMYLCASSPIFDPGGYYEQYFGPGTRLTVT.

This clone counts as large. The V call is TRBV4-1, the J call TRBJ2-1; 8 bases fit TRBD1. J was trimmed by 7 bases and V by 7 bases; bases with no gene match: 12. Looked up from germline, CDR1 is MGHRA and CDR2 is YSYEKL. CDR3 length: 15 amino acids. DNA of the CDR3: TGCGCCAGCAAGAAACTCCAGACAGGGGCTAATGAGCAGTTCTTC. Its translation is CASKKLQTGANEQFF.

By share of the sample, this clone is medium-sized. The rearrangement links TRBV11-3 to TRBJ2-2; 9 bases agree with TRBD2. V dropped 2 bases and J dropped 4; count of bases not matched to a gene: 11. The CDR3 covers 18 residues. The germline V gene encodes CDR1 SGHNT and CDR2 YENEEA. The CDR3 DNA follows: TGTGCCAGCAGCTTAACAGGAGCGGGGGGTTTCGGCACCGGGGAGCTGTTTTTT. Translation gives CASSLTGAGGFGTGELFF.

The sample holds a few counts of this clone. The J gene is TRBJ2-3, the V gene TRBV10-3; possibly TRBD2 for D (5 bases). V lost 0 bases to trimming and J lost 6 bases, with 10 bases between them. Germline lookup yields CDR1 ENHRY and CDR2 SYGVKD. The CDR3 runs to 14 residues. The CDR3 loop reads CAISESMDWDTQYF. The CDR3 region has the DNA TGTGCCATCAGTGAGTCAATGGACTGGGATACGCAGTATTTT.

The CDR3 DNA sequence: TGTGCCAGCAGTTACTCTGGTTTGGTCGGACAGGGCCACATCTCACCCCTCCACTTT. This gives the protein CASSYSGLVGQGHISPLHF. This rearrangement joins TRBV6-8 to TRBJ1-6; 8 nucleotides agree with TRBD1. This CDR3 spans 19 amino acids. Germline trimming cut 0 bases from V and 10 bases from J; bases unmatched to any gene: 17. Germline CDR1 reads MNHGY; CDR2 reads SAAAGT.

The table lists this clone with a few counts. J is TRBJ2-5 and V is TRBV9, with D unclear. Germline CDR1 reads SGDLS; CDR2 reads YYNGEE. This CDR3 comprises 14 residues. Trimming removed 4 bases from V and 4 bases from J, with 14 bases in between. CDR3 DNA sequence: TGTGCCAGCAGCTTACCGGGCGCAGGAGAGACCCAGTACTTC. It encodes CASSLPGAGETQYF.

The chain joins TRBV11-3 to TRBJ1-4, with TRBD1 matching over 7 bases. Germline lookup yields CDR1 SGHNT and CDR2 YENEEA. This CDR3 contains 15 residues. The V gene end was trimmed by 5 bases and the J gene end by 5 bases; junction bases not matched to a gene: 8. The CDR3 DNA is TGTGCCAGCAGCGCCATTACAGGGGAAAATGAAAAACTGTTTTTT. This sequence encodes CASSAITGENEKLFF.